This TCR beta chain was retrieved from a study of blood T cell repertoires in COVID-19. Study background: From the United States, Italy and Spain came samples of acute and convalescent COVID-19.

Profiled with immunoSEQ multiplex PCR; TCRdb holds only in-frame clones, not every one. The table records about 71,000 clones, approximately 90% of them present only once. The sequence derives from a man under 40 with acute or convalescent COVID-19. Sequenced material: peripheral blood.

The CDR3 region has the DNA TGTGCCAGTAGTTACAACACAGGGAATTCACCCCTCCACTTT. Translating it yields CASSYNTGNSPLHF. The V call is TRBV19, the J call TRBJ1-6; the D gene is possibly TRBD1 (6 bases). The CDR3 contains 14 residues. With 5 bases removed from V and 7 bases from J, the gap between germline ends came to 12 bases. Germline loops: CDR1 LNHDA, CDR2 SQIVND (reference sequence).